This T cell receptor (beta chain) was sequenced for a study of blood T cell repertoires in COVID-19 (dated by TCRdb to 2020 to 2022). With respect to the entire study: Collaborator samples came from the United States, Italy and Spain and covered acute and convalescent phases of COVID-19. Sample metadata almost always included a de-identified subject ID, COVID-19 status, age in years and sex. The repertoires were released in a freely available public database intended as a resource for research on the immune response to SARS-CoV-2. The material from the prospective study consisted of cDNA or gDNA derived from T cells, B-cell-depleted T cells, or PBMCs. Subjects who had been exposed to COVID-19, were actively infected with it, or had recovered from it provided the deeply sampled blood TCRbeta repertoires that made up the dataset. Where available, HLA class I and class II types were obtained from metadata supplied by the sample provider rather than from assay-based typing. The samples were drawn from the first 160 participants of the ongoing ImmuneRACE study and from some 1,300 subjects provided by 6 global collaborators. Overall study outcomes, separate from this receptor: The quantity of clinical and demographic metadata differed by source and by participant and was supplied without curation.

As for this clone: The specificity of this receptor is unknown. Base qualities are not at hand, and no much larger clone is one base apart. Within the sample, other DNA sequences also encode this same CDR3.

V lost 4 bases and J lost 7 bases, and the count of bases not matched to a germline gene is 3. The germline V gene encodes CDR1 SGHRS and CDR2 YFSETQ. Measured from the cysteine to the phenylalanine, the CDR3 is 13 residues long. Only the CDR3 region is kept as DNA, spanning 39 bases read in frame from base 1. Each collaborating institution followed its own protocols to collect whole blood in K2EDTA tubes. For TCRbeta analysis, collaborators shipped samples as frozen whole blood, isolated PBMCs, or DNA extracted from either of those sample types. TCRbeta CDR3 regions were amplified from genomic DNA using the immunoSEQ Assay, a bias-controlled multiplex PCR. The authors' pipeline ran thus. Within the assay, amplification of reference gene primers was used to estimate how many nucleated cells each sample contained. To quantify the absolute abundance of each unique TCRbeta CDR3 rearrangement, sequence reads were collapsed and filtered. For each sample, productive Simpson clonality was calculated as the square root of Simpson's diversity index over productive rearrangements. The clones in this table, taken by TCRdb from immuneACCESS, are in-frame only. Not every clone is retained; where verified, under half of the shortfall comes from an unresolved V gene, and the cause of the rest is unknown. For V, J and clone size, that table is used; D and trimming come from the DNA. This sample holds about 520,000 clones; over 75% were observed only once. 3% to 3.5% of the sample is taken by the ten largest.

The sequenced material came from peripheral blood. The TCR was taken from a human donor in a cohort sampled during active COVID-19. Rearrangement joined TRBV5-1 to TRBJ1-4, and 8 junctional nucleotides match TRBD1. This receptor has the CDR3 CASSPGTGEKLFF. The nucleotide sequence reads as follows: TGCGCCAGCAGCCCGGGGACAGGTGAAAAACTGTTTTTT.